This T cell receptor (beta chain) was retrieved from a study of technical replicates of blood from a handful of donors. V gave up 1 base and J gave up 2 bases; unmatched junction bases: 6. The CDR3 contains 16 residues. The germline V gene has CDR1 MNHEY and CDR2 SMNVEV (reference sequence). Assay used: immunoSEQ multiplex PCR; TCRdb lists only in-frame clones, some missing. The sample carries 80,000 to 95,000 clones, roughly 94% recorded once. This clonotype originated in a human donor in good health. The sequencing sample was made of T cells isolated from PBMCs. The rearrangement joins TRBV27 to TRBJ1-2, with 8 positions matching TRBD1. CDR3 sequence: CASSLFPTGANYGYTF. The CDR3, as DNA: TGTGCCAGCAGTTTATTCCCGACAGGGGCCAACTATGGCTACACCTTC.